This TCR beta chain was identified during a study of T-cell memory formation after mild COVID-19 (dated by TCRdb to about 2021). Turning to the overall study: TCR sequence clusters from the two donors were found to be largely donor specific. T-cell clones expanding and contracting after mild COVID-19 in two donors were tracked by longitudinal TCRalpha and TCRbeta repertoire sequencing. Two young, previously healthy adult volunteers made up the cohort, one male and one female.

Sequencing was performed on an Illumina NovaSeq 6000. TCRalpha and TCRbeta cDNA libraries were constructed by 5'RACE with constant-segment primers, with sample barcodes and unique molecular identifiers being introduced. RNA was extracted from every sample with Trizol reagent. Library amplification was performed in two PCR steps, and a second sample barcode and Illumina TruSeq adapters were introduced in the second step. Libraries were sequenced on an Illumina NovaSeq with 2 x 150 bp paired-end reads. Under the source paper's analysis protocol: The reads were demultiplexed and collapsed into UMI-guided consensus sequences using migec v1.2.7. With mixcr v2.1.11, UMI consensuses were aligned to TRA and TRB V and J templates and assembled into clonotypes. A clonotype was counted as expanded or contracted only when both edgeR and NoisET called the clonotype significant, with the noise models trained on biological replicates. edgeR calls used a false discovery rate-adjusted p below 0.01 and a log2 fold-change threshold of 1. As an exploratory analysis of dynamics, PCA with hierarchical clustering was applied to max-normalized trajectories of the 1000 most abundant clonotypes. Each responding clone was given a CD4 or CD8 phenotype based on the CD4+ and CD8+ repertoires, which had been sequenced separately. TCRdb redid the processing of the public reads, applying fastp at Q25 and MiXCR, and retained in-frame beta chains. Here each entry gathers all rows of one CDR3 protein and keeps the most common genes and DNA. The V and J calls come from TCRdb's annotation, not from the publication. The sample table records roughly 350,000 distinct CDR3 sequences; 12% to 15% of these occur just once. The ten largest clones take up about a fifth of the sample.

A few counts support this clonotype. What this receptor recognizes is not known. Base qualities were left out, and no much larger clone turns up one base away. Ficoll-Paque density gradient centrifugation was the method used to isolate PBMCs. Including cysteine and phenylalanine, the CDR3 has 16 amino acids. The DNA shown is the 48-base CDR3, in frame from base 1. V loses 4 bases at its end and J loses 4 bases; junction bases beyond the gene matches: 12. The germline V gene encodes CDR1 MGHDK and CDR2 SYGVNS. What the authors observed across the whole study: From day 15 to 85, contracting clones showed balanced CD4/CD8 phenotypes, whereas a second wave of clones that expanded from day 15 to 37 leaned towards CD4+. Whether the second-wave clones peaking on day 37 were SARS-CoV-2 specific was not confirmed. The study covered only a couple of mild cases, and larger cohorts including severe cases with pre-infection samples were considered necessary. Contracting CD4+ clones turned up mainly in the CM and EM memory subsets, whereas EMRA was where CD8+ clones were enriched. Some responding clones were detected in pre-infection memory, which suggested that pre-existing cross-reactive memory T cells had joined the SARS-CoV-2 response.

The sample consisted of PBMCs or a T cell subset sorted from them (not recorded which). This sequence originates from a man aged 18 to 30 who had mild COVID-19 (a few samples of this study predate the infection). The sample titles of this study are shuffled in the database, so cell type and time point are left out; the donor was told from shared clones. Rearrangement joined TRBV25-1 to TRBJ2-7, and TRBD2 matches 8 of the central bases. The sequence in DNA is TGTGCCAGCAGTGTCCGTAGCGGACTAGCCGAATACGAGCAGTACTTC. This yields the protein CASSVRSGLAEYEQYF.